These T cell receptor beta chains were read from a single sample in a study of T cells in localized non-small cell lung cancer. Repertoires were generated with immunoSEQ multiplex PCR, while TCRdb's copy carries only in-frame clones and drops some. This sample has 6,000 or so clones; around 25% occur once, and the top ten carry 8% to 10%. Here the sequenced sample was lung tumor tissue, taken before any cancer treatment. Receptor source: an older female donor with stage I lung adenocarcinoma. The CDR3 runs from the conserved cysteine through the conserved F or W. D genes are given only for firm matches. Clone size is given for some rows only: seen once, a few or many times, or a class if the clone is expanded.

d_gene	abundance	j_gene	v_gene	CDR3aa	CDR3nt
NA	few	TRBJ1-3	TRBV11-3	CASNTGGFGNTIYF	TGTGCCAGCAACACTGGGGGCTTTGGAAACACCATATATTTT
NA	NA	TRBJ2-1	TRBV25-1	CASRSRWDEQFF	TGTGCCAGCAGAAGTCGTTGGGATGAGCAGTTCTTC
NA	few	TRBJ2-2	TRBV1	CASSQDFGTGDTGELFF	TGCGCCAGCAGCCAAGATTTTGGGACGGGAGACACCGGGGAGCTGTTTTTT
TRBD2	NA	TRBJ2-7	TRBV9	CASSSGTSGGYEQYF	TGTGCCAGCAGCTCCGGGACTAGCGGGGGCTACGAGCAGTACTTC
TRBD2	NA	TRBJ2-3	TRBV11-3	CASSYLAGGVQDTQYF	TGTGCCAGCAGCTACCTAGCGGGAGGTGTGCAAGATACGCAGTATTTT
NA	medium-sized	TRBJ1-1	TRBV11-3	CASSQGAVSMNTEAFF	TGTGCCAGCAGCCAAGGCGCCGTCTCAATGAACACTGAAGCTTTCTTT
NA	NA	TRBJ1-2	TRBV6-8	CASSYLTDNYGYTF	TGTGCCAGCAGTTACCTCACGGACAACTATGGCTACACCTTC
TRBD2	medium-sized	TRBJ2-3	TRBV11-3	CASSPGLAQADTQYF	TGTGCCAGCAGCCCGGGACTAGCGCAGGCAGATACGCAGTATTTT
TRBD1	NA	TRBJ2-7	TRBV10-2	CASAGTGVGGQYF	TGCGCCAGCGCCGGGACAGGGGTAGGCGGGCAGTACTTC
NA	NA	TRBJ1-3	TRBV6-8	CAATSSGNTIYF	TGTGCCGCGACAAGCTCTGGAAACACCATATATTTT
TRBD2	large	TRBJ2-2	TRBV11-3	CASSHRAGSTGELFF	TGTGCCAGCAGCCATAGAGCGGGATCGACCGGGGAGCTGTTTTTT
NA	NA	TRBJ2-1	TRBV4-1	CASSQDWAPVNEQFF	TGCGCCAGCAGCCAAGATTGGGCTCCTGTCAATGAGCAGTTCTTC
NA	medium-sized	TRBJ1-4	TRBV11-3	CASSHNRDLREKLFF	TGTGCCAGCAGCCACAACCGGGACCTAAGGGAAAAACTGTTTTTT
NA	NA	TRBJ2-1	TRBV14	CASSQEFPPNEQFF	TGTGCCAGCAGCCAAGAATTCCCCCCCAATGAGCAGTTCTTC
NA	few	TRBJ2-7	TRBV19	CAISTGYEQYF	TGTGCCATCTCGACGGGTTACGAGCAGTACTTC
NA	NA	TRBJ2-3	TRBV12-2	CASGAGGSTDTQYF	TGTGCCTCTGGGGCGGGAGGGAGTACAGATACGCAGTATTTT
TRBD2	NA	TRBJ2-7	TRBV14	CASSQDPRASGSSAYEQYF	TGTGCCAGCAGCCAAGATCCCCGGGCTAGCGGGAGTTCGGCATACGAGCAGTACTTC
NA	medium-sized	TRBJ2-1	TRBV28	CASSPQVPAEQFF	TGTGCCAGCAGTCCACAGGTACCCGCTGAGCAGTTCTTC
NA	few	TRBJ1-4	TRBV28	CASSSVQGEKLFF	TGTGCCAGCAGTTCCGTTCAGGGCGAAAAACTGTTTTTT
NA	NA	TRBJ1-5	TRBV6-8	CASSEGQGGRQPQHF	TGTGCCAGCAGCGAGGGGCAGGGAGGCCGGCAGCCCCAGCATTTT
TRBD2	NA	TRBJ2-1	TRBV10-3	CAISEREGSNEQFF	TGTGCCATCAGTGAGCGGGAGGGTTCAAATGAGCAGTTCTTC
TRBD2	NA	TRBJ2-1	TRBV19	CASASGRSNEQFF	TGTGCCTCGGCTAGCGGGAGAAGTAATGAGCAGTTCTTC
NA	few	TRBJ1-3	TRBV11-3	CASSLSTGAGNTIYF	TGTGCCAGCAGCTTAAGTACTGGAGCTGGAAACACCATATATTTT
NA	few	TRBJ2-7	TRBV11-3	CASSLDSQGLYEQYF	TGTGCCAGCAGCTTGGACTCCCAGGGTTTATACGAGCAGTACTTC
NA	NA	TRBJ2-3	TRBV18	CASSSGFPTDTQYF	TGTGCCAGCTCATCGGGCTTCCCGACAGATACGCAGTATTTT
TRBD2	few	TRBJ2-1	TRBV9	CASSLSGLAVYNEQFF	TGTGCCAGCAGTCTCTCGGGACTAGCGGTGTACAATGAGCAGTTCTTC
TRBD1	few	TRBJ1-1	TRBV11-3	CASSPRQGPDNTEAFF	TGTGCCAGCAGCCCGAGACAGGGGCCGGACAACACTGAAGCTTTCTTT
TRBD2	NA	TRBJ2-5	TRBV19	CASSIGRGLPPETQYF	TGTGCCAGTAGTATTGGGAGGGGACTCCCGCCCGAGACCCAGTACTTC
NA	medium-sized	TRBJ2-7	TRBV11-3	CASSLVGAPYEQYF	TGTGCCAGCAGCTTGGTGGGGGCGCCTTACGAGCAGTACTTC
TRBD1	NA	TRBJ1-5	TRBV19	CASSMGQVGNQPQHF	TGTGCCAGTAGTATGGGACAGGTGGGGAATCAGCCCCAGCATTTT
TRBD2	NA	TRBJ2-7	TRBV19	CASSIEDWTSGYEQYF	TGTGCCAGTAGTATCGAGGATTGGACTAGCGGCTACGAGCAGTACTTC